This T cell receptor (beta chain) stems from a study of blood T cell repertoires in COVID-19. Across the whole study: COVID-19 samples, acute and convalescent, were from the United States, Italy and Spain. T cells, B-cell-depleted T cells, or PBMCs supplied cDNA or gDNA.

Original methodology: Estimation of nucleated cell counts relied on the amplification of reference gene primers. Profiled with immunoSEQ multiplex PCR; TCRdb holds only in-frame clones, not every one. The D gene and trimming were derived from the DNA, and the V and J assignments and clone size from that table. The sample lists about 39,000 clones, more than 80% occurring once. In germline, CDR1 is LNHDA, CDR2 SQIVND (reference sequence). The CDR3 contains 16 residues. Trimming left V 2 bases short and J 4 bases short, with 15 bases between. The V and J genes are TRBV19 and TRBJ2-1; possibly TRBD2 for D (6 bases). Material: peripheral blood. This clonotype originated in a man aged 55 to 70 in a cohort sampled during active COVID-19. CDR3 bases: TGTGCCAGTAGTATAACGGAGGGAGTGGGGTACAATGAGCAGTTCTTC. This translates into CASSITEGVGYNEQFF.